The sequence of this T cell receptor beta chain was determined in a study of T-cell memory formation after mild COVID-19. TCRdb recomputed calls from the 5' RACE reads with MiXCR, one row per CDR3 protein. This sample yields some 68,000 distinct CDR3 sequences, of which around 17% are seen a single time; roughly 33% belongs to the top ten. Germline V gene sequence: CDR1 MNHNY, CDR2 SVGAGI (reference sequence). The CDR3 is 14 amino acids. The V and J ends lost 5 bases and 2 bases, in that order; junction bases with no gene match: 6. Material: PBMCs or a T cell subset sorted from them (not recorded which). The TCR was taken from an adult woman who had mild COVID-19 (a few samples of this study predate the infection). Cell type and time point are not known. The chain links TRBV6-6 to TRBJ2-7, with 7 positions matching TRBD1. CDR3 bases: TGTGCCAGCAGTAAGACAGGGAACCCCTACGAGCAGTACTTC. It specifies CASSKTGNPYEQYF.